Presented here are 20 T cell receptor beta chains from one specimen sequenced in a study of CD8+ T cells in alopecia areata. Isolated RNA was reverse transcribed into cDNA used as the sequencing template. Assay used: immunoSEQ multiplex PCR; TCRdb lists only in-frame clones, some missing. The sample lists just over 150,000 clones, more than 45% occurring once. This sample comprised CD8+ T cells sorted from blood, obtained at week 0. The receptors stem from a human donor with alopecia areata.

The sample holds a few counts of this clone. The chain recombines TRBV13 with TRBJ2-7; no clear D gene. The CDR3 is 11 residues long. V was pared by 2 bases and J by 5 bases, with 4 bases between. CDR1 is PRHDT and CDR2 is FYEKMQ in the germline V gene (reference sequence). Here the CDR3 reads CASSLRDEQYF. The CDR3 bases are TGTGCCAGCAGCTTACGCGACGAGCAGTACTTC.

The CDR3 protein is CASSLGEDYEQYF. In DNA form, the CDR3 reads TGCGCCAGCAGCCTCGGCGAGGACTACGAGCAGTACTTC. The chain couples TRBV4-1 to TRBJ2-7, with unresolved D. This CDR3 is built from 13 residues. Germline V lookup: CDR1 MGHRA, CDR2 YSYEKL. The V end lost 4 bases, the J end lost 3 bases, and 10 bases lay between the germline ends.

This chain connects TRBV4-3 to TRBJ2-2, with TRBD1 matching 9 bases. The V segment lost 0 bases and the J segment 3 bases; nucleotides outside the gene matches: 5. Per the germline V gene, CDR1 is LGHNA and CDR2 is YSLEER. This CDR3 contains 17 residues. As DNA, the CDR3 is TGCGCCAGCAGCCAAGACGAGGGGACAGGGTACACCGGGGAGCTGTTTTTT. Amino acids: CASSQDEGTGYTGELFF.

CDR3 sequence: CASSQGQVIGGEAFF. CDR3 coding DNA: TGCGCCAGCAGCCAAGGGCAAGTGATCGGGGGTGAAGCTTTCTTT. The J gene is TRBJ1-1, the V gene TRBV4-1; possibly TRBD1 for D (5 bases). Trimming cost V 1 base and J 7 bases, with 16 bases left between them. The CDR3 is made up of 15 amino acids. Germline values: CDR1 MGHRA, CDR2 YSYEKL.

The V call is TRBV27, the J call TRBJ2-7; D is uncertain. Per the germline V gene, CDR1 is MNHEY and CDR2 is SMNVEV (reference sequence). The V gene lost 3 bases and the J gene lost 1 base, with 7 bases spanning the gap. The CDR3 runs 13 residues. The CDR3 bases are TGTGCCAGCAGTTTGACTTCATCCTACGAGCAGTACTTC. It specifies CASSLTSSYEQYF.

The chain uses TRBV4-3 and TRBJ2-3; D is possibly TRBD2 (5 bases). Germline lookup yields CDR1 LGHNA and CDR2 YSLEER. Trimming took off 3 bases at V and 4 bases at J, with 17 bases between the two ends. This CDR3 region has 16 residues. The CDR3 region has the DNA TGCGCCAGCAGCCAGGGGAGATCGCTCGGCGCAGATACGCAGTATTTT. Protein: CASSQGRSLGADTQYF.

As concerns this clone: Other DNA variants within this sample encode the same CDR3. This rearrangement joins TRBV30 to TRBJ1-1; D is unclear. Germline loops: CDR1 GTSNPN, CDR2 SVGIG (reference sequence). Trimming took 0 bases from V and 4 from J, leaving 6 bases between them. The CDR3 has 12 residues. CDR3 DNA: TGTGCCTGGAGTGTTTTGGGCACTGAAGCTTTCTTT. Residues: CAWSVLGTEAFF.

The chain has TRBV30 and TRBJ2-2; TRBD1 aligns across 7 bases. Germline assignment: CDR1 GTSNPN and CDR2 SVGIG (reference sequence). After removal of 4 bases from V and 3 bases from J, the junction contained 5 bases not matched to a gene. The CDR3 runs to 14 residues. CDR3: CAWTPDRYTGELFF. CDR3 bases: TGTGCCTGGACCCCGGACAGGTACACCGGGGAGCTGTTTTTT.

The gene calls are TRBV19 and TRBJ1-1; D is possibly TRBD1 (6 bases). Trimming shortened V by 3 bases and J by 3 bases, and 20 bases separated the two germline ends. The CDR3 loop spans 17 amino acids. Germline V lookup: CDR1 LNHDA, CDR2 SQIVND (reference sequence). CDR3 protein: CASSISGTPSRDTEAFF. CDR3 sequence (DNA): TGTGCCAGTAGTATTTCGGGGACACCCTCGCGGGACACTGAAGCTTTCTTT.

The chain uses TRBV30 and TRBJ2-7, with TRBD1 matching 7 bases. Germline assignment: CDR1 GTSNPN and CDR2 SVGIG (reference sequence). With V trimmed by 1 base and J by 5 bases, 5 bases remained unmatched. The CDR3 is 13 residues long. CDR3 in DNA: TGTGCCTGGAGTGAAGTTACAGGGGACGAGCAGTACTTC. Protein product: CAWSEVTGDEQYF.

The sample holds many counts of this clone. The chain links TRBV2 to TRBJ2-4; D might be TRBD1 or TRBD2, each matching 5 bases. CDR3 length equals 19 residues. The V end was cut by 2 bases, the J end by 0 bases, with 20 bases between. In germline, CDR1 is SNHLY, CDR2 FYNNEI. This CDR3 is CASSEWDLRLLLAKNIQYF. CDR3 bases: TGTGCCAGCAGTGAATGGGACCTTAGACTACTCTTAGCCAAAAACATTCAGTACTTC.

The genes are TRBV6-5 and TRBJ1-5, with 8 nucleotides matching TRBD1. Per germline, CDR1 MNHEY and CDR2 SVGAGI. The V gene end was trimmed by 8 bases and the J gene end by 1 base; junction bases not matched to a gene: 4. CDR3 length: 14 residues. This CDR3 is CASGNRGSNQPQHF. The CDR3 nucleotides are TGTGCCAGCGGGAACAGGGGGAGCAATCAGCCCCAGCATTTT.

The chain employs TRBV7-2 and TRBJ2-3, with D perhaps matching TRBD1 or TRBD2 (5 bases each). Trimming left V 6 bases short and J 3 bases short, with 16 bases between. This CDR3 has 15 amino acids. Germline V gene data show CDR1 as SGHTA and CDR2 as FQGNSA. The CDR3 nucleotides are TGTGCCAGCAGACCGTCCGGGGCGAAGACAGATACGCAGTATTTT. Its translation: CASRPSGAKTDTQYF.

The V and J genes are TRBV15 and TRBJ1-6; D is unresolved. The CDR3 has 13 amino acids. V lost 3 bases to trimming and J lost 7 bases, with 7 bases between them. The germline V gene encodes CDR1 LNHNV and CDR2 YYDKDF (reference sequence). This chain's CDR3 is CATSRGGNSPLHF. Written as DNA, the CDR3 is TGTGCCACCAGCAGGGGTGGAAATTCACCCCTCCACTTT.

This clone was picked up many times. J is TRBJ2-1 and V is TRBV19; no clear D. Germline values: CDR1 LNHDA, CDR2 SQIVND (reference sequence). CDR3 length equals 12 residues. Trimming stripped 5 bases from V and 10 bases from J, with 12 bases between. The CDR3, as DNA: TGTGCCAGTAGTGGTGATGGGTGGGAGCAGTTCTTC. Residues: CASSGDGWEQFF.

This clone was seen a handful of times. The chain has TRBV29-1 and TRBJ2-1; possibly TRBD1 for D (6 bases). The CDR3 contains 14 residues. The V and J ends lost 1 base and 4 bases respectively, with 11 bases between them. CDR1 is SQVTM and CDR2 is ANQGSEA in the germline V gene. CDR3 region: CSVEGPGAYNEQFF. The CDR3 DNA is TGCAGCGTTGAAGGTCCAGGGGCGTACAATGAGCAGTTCTTC.

The chain has TRBV13 and TRBJ2-5; D perhaps matches TRBD1 (6 bases). Trimming cost V 5 bases and J 6 bases, with 16 bases left between them. The CDR3 length is 14 residues. From germline, CDR1 is PRHDT and CDR2 FYEKMQ (reference sequence). The CDR3 DNA is TGTGCCAGCAGCCCATCCCCAGGGGCAAAGACCCAGTACTTC. It yields the protein CASSPSPGAKTQYF. Using reference TRBV13 and TRBJ2-5 for the parts outside the CDR3, the full variable domain is AAGVIQSPRHLIKEKRETATLKCYPIPRHDTVYWYQQGPGQDPQFLISFYEKMQSDKGSIPDRFSAQQFSDYHSELNMSSLELGDSALYFCASSPSPGAKTQYFGPGTRLLVL.

The CDR3 DNA follows: TGCGCCAGCAGCCAAGATCCGGGACTTCCTCGCTATGGCTACACCTTC. Protein sequence: CASSQDPGLPRYGYTF. The chain couples TRBV4-1 to TRBJ1-2; perhaps TRBD1 as D (5 bases). The CDR3 covers 16 residues. Between the trimmed V and J ends, which lost 0 bases and 4 bases, there was a span of 15 bases. Germline V CDR1 and CDR2: MGHRA, YSYEKL.

V gene TRBV4-1 combines with J gene TRBJ2-1; D is tentatively TRBD1 or TRBD2 (6 bases each). The CDR3 length is 13 residues. Germline V gives CDR1 MGHRA, CDR2 YSYEKL. V dropped 1 base and J dropped 14 bases, with 15 bases sitting between them. The CDR3: CASSQVGGTAEFF. The CDR3 region has the DNA TGCGCCAGCAGCCAAGTAGGGGGGACGGCCGAGTTCTTC.

The V call is TRBV27, the J call TRBJ2-7; perhaps TRBD2 as D (6 bases). Trimming took off 5 bases at V and 2 bases at J, with 10 bases between the two ends. Germline V gene data show CDR1 as MNHEY and CDR2 as SMNVEV (reference sequence). The CDR3 totals 13 residues. The CDR3 sequence: CASSRGETYEQYF. CDR3 nucleotide sequence: TGTGCCAGCAGTCGCGGGGAGACCTACGAGCAGTACTTC.